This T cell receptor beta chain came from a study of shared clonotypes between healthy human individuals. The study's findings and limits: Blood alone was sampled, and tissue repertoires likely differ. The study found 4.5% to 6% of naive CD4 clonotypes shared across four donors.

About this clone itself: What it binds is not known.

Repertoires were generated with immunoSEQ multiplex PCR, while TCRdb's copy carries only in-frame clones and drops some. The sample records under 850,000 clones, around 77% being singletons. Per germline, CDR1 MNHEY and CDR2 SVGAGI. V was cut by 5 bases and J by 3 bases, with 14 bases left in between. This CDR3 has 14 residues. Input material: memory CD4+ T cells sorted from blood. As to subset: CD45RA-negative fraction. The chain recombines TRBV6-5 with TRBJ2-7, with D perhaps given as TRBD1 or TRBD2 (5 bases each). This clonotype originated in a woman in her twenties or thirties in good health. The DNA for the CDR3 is TGTGCCAGCAGTCCCCGGGACGGAAACTACGAGCAGTACTTC. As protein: CASSPRDGNYEQYF.